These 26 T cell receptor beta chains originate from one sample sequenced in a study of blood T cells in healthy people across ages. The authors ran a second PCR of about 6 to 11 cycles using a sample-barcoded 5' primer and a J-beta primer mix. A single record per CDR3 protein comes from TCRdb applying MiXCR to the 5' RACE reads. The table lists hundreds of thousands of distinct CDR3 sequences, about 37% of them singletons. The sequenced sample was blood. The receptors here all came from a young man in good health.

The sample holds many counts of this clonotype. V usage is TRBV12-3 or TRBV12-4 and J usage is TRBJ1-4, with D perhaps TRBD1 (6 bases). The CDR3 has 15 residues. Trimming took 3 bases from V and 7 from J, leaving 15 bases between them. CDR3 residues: CASSFRGPQSEKLFF. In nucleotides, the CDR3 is TGTGCCAGCAGTTTCAGGGGACCTCAAAGTGAAAAACTGTTTTTT.

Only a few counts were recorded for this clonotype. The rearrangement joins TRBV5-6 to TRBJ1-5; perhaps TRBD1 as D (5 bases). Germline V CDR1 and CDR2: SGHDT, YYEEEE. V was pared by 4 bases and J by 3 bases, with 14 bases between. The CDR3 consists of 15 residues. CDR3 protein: CASSIRDGNNQPQHF. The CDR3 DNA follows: TGTGCCAGCAGCATCCGGGACGGTAACAATCAGCCCCAGCATTTT.

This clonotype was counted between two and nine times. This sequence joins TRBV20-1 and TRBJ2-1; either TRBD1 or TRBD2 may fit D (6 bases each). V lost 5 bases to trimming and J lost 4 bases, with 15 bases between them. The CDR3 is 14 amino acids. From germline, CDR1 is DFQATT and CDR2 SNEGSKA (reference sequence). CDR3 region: CSAGGGQTYNEQFF. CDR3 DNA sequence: TGCAGTGCTGGAGGGGGGCAGACTTACAATGAGCAGTTCTTC.

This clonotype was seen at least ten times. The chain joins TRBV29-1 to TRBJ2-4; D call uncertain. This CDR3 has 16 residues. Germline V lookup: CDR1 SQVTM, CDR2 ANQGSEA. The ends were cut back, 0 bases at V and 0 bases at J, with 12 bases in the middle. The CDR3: CSVEDLRAVAKNIQYF. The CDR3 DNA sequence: TGCAGCGTTGAAGATCTTCGGGCAGTAGCCAAAAACATTCAGTACTTC.

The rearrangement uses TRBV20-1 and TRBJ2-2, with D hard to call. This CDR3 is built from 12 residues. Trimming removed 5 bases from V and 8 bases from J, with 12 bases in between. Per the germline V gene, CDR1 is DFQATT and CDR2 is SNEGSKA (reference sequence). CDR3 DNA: TGCAGTGCTTTCCGGACGGAAGGGGAGCTGTTTTTT. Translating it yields CSAFRTEGELFF.

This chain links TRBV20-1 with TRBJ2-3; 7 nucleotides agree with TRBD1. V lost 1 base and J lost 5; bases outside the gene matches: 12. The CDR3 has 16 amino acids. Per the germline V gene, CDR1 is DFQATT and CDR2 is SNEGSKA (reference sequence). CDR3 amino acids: CSARVAGRGLRDTQYF. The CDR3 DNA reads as TGCAGTGCTAGAGTGGCGGGCAGGGGGTTGAGAGATACGCAGTATTTT.

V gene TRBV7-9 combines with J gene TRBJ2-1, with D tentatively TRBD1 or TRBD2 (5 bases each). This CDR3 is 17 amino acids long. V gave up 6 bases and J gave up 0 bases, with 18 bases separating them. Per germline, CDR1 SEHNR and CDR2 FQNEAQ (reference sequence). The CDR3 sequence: CASRARGSLISYNEQFF. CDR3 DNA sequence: TGTGCCAGCAGAGCCCGGGGCAGTTTAATCTCCTACAATGAGCAGTTCTTC. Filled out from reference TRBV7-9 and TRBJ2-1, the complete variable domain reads DTGVSQNPRHKITKRGQNVTFRCDPISEHNRLYWYRQTLGQGPEFLTYFQNEAQLEKSRLLSDRFSAERPKGSFSTLEIQRTEQGDSAMYLCASRARGSLISYNEQFFGPGTRLTVL.

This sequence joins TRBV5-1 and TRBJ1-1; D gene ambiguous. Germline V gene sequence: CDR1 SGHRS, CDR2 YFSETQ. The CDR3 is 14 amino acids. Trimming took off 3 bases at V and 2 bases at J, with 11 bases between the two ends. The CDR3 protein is CASSSPPTNTEAFF. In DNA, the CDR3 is TGCGCCAGCAGCTCGCCCCCAACAAACACTGAAGCTTTCTTT.

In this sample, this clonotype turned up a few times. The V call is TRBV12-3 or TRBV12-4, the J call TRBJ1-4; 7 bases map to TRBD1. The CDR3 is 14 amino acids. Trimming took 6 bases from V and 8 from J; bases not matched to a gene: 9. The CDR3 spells CASSLTGMLEKLFF. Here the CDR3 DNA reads TGTGCCAGCAGCCTGACAGGGATGCTAGAAAAACTGTTTTTT.

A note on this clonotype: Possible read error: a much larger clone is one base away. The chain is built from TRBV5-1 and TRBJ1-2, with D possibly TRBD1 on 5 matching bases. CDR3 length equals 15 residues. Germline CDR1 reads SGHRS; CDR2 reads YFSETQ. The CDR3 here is CANSLDGADLYGYTF. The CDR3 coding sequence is TGCGCCAACAGCTTGGACGGGGCGGATTTATATGGCTACACCTTC. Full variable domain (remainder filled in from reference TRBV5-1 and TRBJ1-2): KAGVTQTPRYLIKTRGQQVTLSCSPISGHRSVSWYQQTPGQGLQFLFEYFSETQRNKGNFPGRFSGRQFSNSRSEMNVSTLELGDSALYLCANSLDGADLYGYTFGSGTRLTVV.

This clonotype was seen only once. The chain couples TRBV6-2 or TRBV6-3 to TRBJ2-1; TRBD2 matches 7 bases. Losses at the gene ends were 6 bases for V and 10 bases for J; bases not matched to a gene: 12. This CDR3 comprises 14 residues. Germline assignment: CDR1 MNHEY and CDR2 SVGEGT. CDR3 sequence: CASRRPRLADEQFF. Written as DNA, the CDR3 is TGTGCCAGCAGACGTCCGCGGCTAGCGGACGAGCAGTTCTTC.

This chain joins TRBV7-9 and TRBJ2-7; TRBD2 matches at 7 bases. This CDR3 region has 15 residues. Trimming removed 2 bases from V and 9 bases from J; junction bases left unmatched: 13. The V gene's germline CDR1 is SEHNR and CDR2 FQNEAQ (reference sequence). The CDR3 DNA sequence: TGTGCCAGCAGCTTACTTGGCGGGGGACTTTATGGGCAGTACTTC. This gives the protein CASSLLGGGLYGQYF. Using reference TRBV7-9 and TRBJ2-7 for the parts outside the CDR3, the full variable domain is DTGVSQNPRHKITKRGQNVTFRCDPISEHNRLYWYRQTLGQGPEFLTYFQNEAQLEKSRLLSDRFSAERPKGSFSTLEIQRTEQGDSAMYLCASSLLGGGLYGQYFGPGTRLTVT.

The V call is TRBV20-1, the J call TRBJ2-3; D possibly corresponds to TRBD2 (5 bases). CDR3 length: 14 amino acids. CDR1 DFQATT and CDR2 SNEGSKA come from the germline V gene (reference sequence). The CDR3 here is CSPGRRVPTDTQYF. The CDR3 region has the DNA TGCAGCCCTGGGCGGCGGGTCCCCACAGATACGCAGTATTTT.

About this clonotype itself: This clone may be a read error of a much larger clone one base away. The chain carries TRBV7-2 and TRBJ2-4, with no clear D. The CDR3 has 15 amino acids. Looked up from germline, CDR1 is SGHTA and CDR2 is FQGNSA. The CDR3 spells CVSSLVWGAKNIQYF. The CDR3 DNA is TGTGTCAGCAGCCTTGTATGGGGAGCCAAAAACATTCAGTACTTC.

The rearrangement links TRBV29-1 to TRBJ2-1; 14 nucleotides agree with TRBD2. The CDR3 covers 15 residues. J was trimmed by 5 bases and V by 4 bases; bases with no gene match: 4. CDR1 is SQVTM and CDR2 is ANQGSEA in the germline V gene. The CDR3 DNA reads TGCAGCGTTGCATTGGGACTAGCGGGGGACAATGAGCAGTTCTTC. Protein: CSVALGLAGDNEQFF.

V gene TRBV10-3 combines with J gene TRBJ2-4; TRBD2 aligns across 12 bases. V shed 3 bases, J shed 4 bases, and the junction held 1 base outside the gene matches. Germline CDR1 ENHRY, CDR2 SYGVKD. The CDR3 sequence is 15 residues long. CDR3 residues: CAISDLAGGKNIQYF. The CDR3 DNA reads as TGTGCCATCAGTGACCTAGCGGGGGGGAAAAACATTCAGTACTTC.

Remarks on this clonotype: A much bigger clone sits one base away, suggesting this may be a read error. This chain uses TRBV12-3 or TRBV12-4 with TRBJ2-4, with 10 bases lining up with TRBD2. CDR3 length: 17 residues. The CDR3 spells CACRFTSGDLAKNIQYF. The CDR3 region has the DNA TGTGCCTGCAGATTCACTAGCGGGGATCTAGCCAAAAACATTCAGTACTTC.

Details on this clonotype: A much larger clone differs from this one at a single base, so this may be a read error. CDR3 sequence (DNA): TGTGCCGGCAGTTTTTCCACACAGGGCAATGAGCAGTTCTTC. Encoded protein: CAGSFSTQGNEQFF. The chain links TRBV12-3 or TRBV12-4 to TRBJ2-1; maybe TRBD1 (6 bases). The CDR3 is made up of 14 amino acids.

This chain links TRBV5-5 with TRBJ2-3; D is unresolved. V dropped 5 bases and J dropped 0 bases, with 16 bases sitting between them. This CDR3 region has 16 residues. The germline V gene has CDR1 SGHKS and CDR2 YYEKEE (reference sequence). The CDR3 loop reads CASRIFSVASTDTQYF. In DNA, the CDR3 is TGTGCCAGCAGAATCTTCTCGGTGGCAAGCACAGATACGCAGTATTTT.

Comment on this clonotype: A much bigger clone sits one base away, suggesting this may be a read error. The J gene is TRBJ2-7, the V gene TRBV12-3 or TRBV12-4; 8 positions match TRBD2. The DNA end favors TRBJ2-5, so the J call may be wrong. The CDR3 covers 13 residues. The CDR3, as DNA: TGTGCCAGCGTCGGGGGGGCGCAAGAGACCCAGTACTTC. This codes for CASVGGAQETQYF.

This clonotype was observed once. CDR3 in DNA: TGCGCCAGCAGCTTGGGACTCACAGGGCCCGGATATTTT. Translating it yields CASSLGLTGPGYF. J is TRBJ1-3 and V is TRBV5-1; maybe TRBD1 (6 bases). Trimming took off 0 bases at V and 15 bases at J, with 16 bases between the two ends. Germline-derived CDR1 and CDR2 are SGHRS and YFSETQ. The CDR3 length is 13 residues.

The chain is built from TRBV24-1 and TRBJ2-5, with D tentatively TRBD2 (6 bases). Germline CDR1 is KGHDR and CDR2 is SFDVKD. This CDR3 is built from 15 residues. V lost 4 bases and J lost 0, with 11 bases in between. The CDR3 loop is CATSDPRGYQETQYF. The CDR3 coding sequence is TGTGCCACCAGTGACCCTCGGGGGTACCAAGAGACCCAGTACTTC.

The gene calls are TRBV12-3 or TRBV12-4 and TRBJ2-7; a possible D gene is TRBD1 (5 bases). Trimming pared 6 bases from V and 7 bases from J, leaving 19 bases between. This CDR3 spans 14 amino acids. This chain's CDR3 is CASRGVSSYNEQYF. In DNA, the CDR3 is TGTGCCAGCAGAGGGGTTAGCTCCTACAATGAGCAGTACTTC.

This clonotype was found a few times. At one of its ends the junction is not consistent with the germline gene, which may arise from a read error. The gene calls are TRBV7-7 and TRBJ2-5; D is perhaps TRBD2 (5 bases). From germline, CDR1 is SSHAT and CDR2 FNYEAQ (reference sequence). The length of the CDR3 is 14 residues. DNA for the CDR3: TGTGCTAGCAGGAGGAACGGCCCGGGGGAGACCCAGTACTTC. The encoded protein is CASRRNGPGETQYF.

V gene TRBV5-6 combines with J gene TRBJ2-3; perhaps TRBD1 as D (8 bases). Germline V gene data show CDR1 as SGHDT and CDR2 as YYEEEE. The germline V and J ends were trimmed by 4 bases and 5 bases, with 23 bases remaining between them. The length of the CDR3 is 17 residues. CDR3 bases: TGTGCCAGCAGCAGACCCTCCCGGACAGGGAGGGTAGATACGCAGTATTTT. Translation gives CASSRPSRTGRVDTQYF.

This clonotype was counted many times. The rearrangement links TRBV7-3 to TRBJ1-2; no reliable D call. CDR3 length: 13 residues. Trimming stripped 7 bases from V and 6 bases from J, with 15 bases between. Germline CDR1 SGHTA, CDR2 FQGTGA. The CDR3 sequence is CASTHRALNGYTF. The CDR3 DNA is TGTGCCAGCACTCACAGAGCCTTAAATGGCTACACCTTC.